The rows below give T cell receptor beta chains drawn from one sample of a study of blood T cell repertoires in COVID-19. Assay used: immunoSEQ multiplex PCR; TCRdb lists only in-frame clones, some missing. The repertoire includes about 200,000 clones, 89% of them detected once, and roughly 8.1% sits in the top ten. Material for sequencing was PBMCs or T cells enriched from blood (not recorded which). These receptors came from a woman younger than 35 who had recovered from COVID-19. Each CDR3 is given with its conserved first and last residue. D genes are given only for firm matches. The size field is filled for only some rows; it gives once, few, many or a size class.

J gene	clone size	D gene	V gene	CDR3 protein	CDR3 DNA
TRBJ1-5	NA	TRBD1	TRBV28	CASSVRTGGNQPQHF	TGTGCCAGCAGTGTACGGACAGGGGGCAATCAGCCCCAGCATTTT
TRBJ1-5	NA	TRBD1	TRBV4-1	CASSQESDRGFSNQPQHF	TGCGCCAGCAGCCAAGAGAGTGACAGGGGGTTTAGCAATCAGCCCCAGCATTTT
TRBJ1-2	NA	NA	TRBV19	CASSIDTTGTNYGYTF	TGTGCCAGTAGTATAGATACGACAGGAACCAACTATGGCTACACCTTC
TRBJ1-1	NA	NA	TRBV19	CATTFSGTPNTEAFF	TGTGCCACCACATTTTCCGGGACACCGAACACTGAAGCTTTCTTT
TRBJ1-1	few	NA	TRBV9	CASSGPGVDLNTEAFF	TGTGCCAGCAGCGGCCCCGGGGTGGACTTGAACACTGAAGCTTTCTTT
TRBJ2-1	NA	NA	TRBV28	CATREDSTLNEQFF	TGTGCCACCCGTGAGGATTCGACCCTCAATGAGCAGTTCTTC
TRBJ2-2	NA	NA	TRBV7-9	CASSSLPTVNTGELFF	TGTGCCAGCAGTTCACTACCGACAGTTAACACCGGGGAGCTGTTTTTT
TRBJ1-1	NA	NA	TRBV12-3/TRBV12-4	CASSFSTEAFF	TGTGCCAGCAGTTTTAGCACTGAAGCTTTCTTT
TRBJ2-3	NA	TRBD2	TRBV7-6	CASSSSGTNTDTQYF	TGTGCCAGCAGCTCGAGCGGGACCAACACAGATACGCAGTATTTT
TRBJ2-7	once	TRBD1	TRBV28	CASRPPGQGSHEQYF	TGTGCCAGCAGACCTCCGGGACAGGGGTCCCACGAGCAGTACTTC
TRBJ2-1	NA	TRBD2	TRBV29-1	CSVKGREGNNEQFF	TGCAGCGTTAAGGGGAGGGAGGGAAACAATGAGCAGTTCTTC
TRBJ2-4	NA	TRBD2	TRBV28	CASTLAGGRNIQYF	TGTGCCAGCACCTTAGCGGGGGGGCGAAACATTCAGTACTTC
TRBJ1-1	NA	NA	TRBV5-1	CASSLGPIDTEAFF	TGCGCCAGCAGCTTGGGGCCCATTGACACTGAAGCTTTCTTT
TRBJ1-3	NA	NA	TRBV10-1	CASQRDTGNTIYF	TGCGCCAGCCAGCGAGATACTGGAAACACCATATATTTT
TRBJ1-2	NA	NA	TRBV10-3	CAISELETEVYGYTF	TGTGCCATCAGTGAGCTTGAGACGGAGGTCTATGGCTACACCTTC
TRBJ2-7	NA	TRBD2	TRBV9	CASSVGVAGSSYEQYF	TGTGCCAGCAGCGTAGGGGTAGCGGGGTCCTCCTACGAGCAGTACTTC
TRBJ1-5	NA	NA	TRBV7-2	CASSLRGGLMEPQHF	TGTGCCAGCAGCTTAAGGGGGGGCTTAATGGAGCCCCAGCATTTT
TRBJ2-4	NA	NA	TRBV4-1	CASSQGPGHLLAKNIQYF	TGCGCCAGCAGCCAAGGCCCGGGACACCTTCTAGCCAAAAACATTCAGTACTTC
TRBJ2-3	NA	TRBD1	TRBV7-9	CASSLRQGSADTQYF	TGTGCCAGCAGCCTCCGACAGGGTTCGGCAGATACGCAGTATTTT
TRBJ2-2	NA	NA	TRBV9	CASSVDLGAGELFF	TGTGCCAGCAGCGTAGATCTAGGAGCCGGGGAGCTGTTTTTT
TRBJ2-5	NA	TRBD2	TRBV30	CAWSLPPTSGGAETQYF	TGTGCCTGGAGCCTCCCTCCGACTAGCGGGGGGGCGGAGACCCAGTACTTC
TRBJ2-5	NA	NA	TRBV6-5	CASSYSYSQETQYF	TGTGCCAGCAGTTACAGTTATAGTCAAGAGACCCAGTACTTC
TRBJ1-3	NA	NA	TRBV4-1	CASSQDKSGQSSSGNTIYF	TGCGCCAGCAGCCAAGATAAGTCCGGACAGTCCAGCTCTGGAAACACCATATATTTT
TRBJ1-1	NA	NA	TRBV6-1	CASSETLNTEAFF	TGTGCCAGCAGTGAAACACTGAACACTGAAGCTTTCTTT
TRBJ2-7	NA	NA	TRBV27	CASSLTGNYEQYF	TGTGCCAGCAGTTTAACAGGGAACTACGAGCAGTACTTC
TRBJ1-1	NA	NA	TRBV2	CASSPAAGGTEAFF	TGTGCCAGCAGTCCGGCAGCTGGAGGTACTGAAGCTTTCTTT
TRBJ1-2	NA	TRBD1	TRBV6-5	CASNPDRANYGYTF	TGTGCCAGCAACCCGGACAGGGCGAACTATGGCTACACCTTC
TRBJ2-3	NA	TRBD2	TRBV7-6	CASSLVAGGSTDTQYF	TGTGCCAGCAGCTTGGTAGCGGGGGGGAGCACAGATACGCAGTATTTT
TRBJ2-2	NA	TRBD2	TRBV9	CASSVTSGGNTGELFF	TGTGCCAGCAGCGTCACTAGCGGGGGGAACACCGGGGAGCTGTTTTTT
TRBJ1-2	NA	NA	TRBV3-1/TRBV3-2	CASSQAARQDGYTF	TGTGCCAGCAGCCAAGCGGCCCGACAGGATGGCTACACCTTC
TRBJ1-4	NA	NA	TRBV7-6	CASSPTNGGEEKLFF	TGTGCCAGCAGCCCCACCAACGGGGGTGAAGAAAAACTGTTTTTT
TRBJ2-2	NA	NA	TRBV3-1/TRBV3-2	CASSQGGGQNTGELFF	TGTGCCAGCAGCCAAGGCGGGGGCCAGAACACCGGGGAGCTGTTTTTT
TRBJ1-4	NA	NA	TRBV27	CASSLKGRRERPNEKLFF	TGTGCCAGCAGTTTAAAGGGGCGGAGGGAACGGCCTAATGAAAAACTGTTTTTT
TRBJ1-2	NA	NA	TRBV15	CATSSTTRVYGYTF	TGTGCCACCAGCAGCACAACCCGGGTCTATGGCTACACCTTC
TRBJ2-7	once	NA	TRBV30	CAWKVTGSYEQYF	TGTGCCTGGAAGGTTACAGGGTCCTACGAGCAGTACTTC
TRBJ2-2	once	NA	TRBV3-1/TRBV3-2	CASSQDRAAGELFF	TGTGCCAGCAGCCAAGATCGCGCCGCCGGGGAGCTGTTTTTT
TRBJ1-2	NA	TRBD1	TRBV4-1	CASSQKRSGTGDVSGYTF	TGCGCCAGCAGCCAGAAACGCTCCGGGACAGGGGACGTCTCTGGCTACACCTTC
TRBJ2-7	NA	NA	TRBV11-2	CASSLDGGTEQYF	TGTGCCAGCAGCTTAGATGGGGGGACTGAGCAGTACTTC
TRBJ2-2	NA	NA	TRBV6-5	CASSPPGGELFF	TGTGCCAGCAGTCCCCCGGGCGGGGAGCTGTTTTTT
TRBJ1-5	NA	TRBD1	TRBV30	CAWSVGTVNQPQHF	TGTGCCTGGAGTGTCGGGACAGTCAATCAGCCCCAGCATTTT
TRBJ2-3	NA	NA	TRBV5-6	CASSLDRGGTQYF	TGTGCCAGCAGCTTGGACAGGGGGGGTACGCAGTATTTT
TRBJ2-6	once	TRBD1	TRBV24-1	CATSGPGQLLSGANVLTF	TGTGCCACCAGTGGTCCGGGACAGCTCCTCTCTGGGGCCAACGTCCTGACTTTC
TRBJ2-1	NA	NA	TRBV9	CASSVGGFPYNEQFF	TGTGCCAGCAGCGTAGGAGGGTTTCCTTACAATGAGCAGTTCTTC
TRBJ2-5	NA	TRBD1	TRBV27	CASSATQGAGETQYF	TGTGCCAGCAGTGCTACACAGGGGGCCGGGGAGACCCAGTACTTC
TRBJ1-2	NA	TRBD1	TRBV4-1	CASSQDPAGGLYGYTF	TGCGCCAGCAGCCAAGATCCGGCAGGGGGCCTCTATGGCTACACCTTC
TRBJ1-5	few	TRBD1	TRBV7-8	CASSRDSSSNQPQHF	TGTGCCAGCAGCCGGGACAGCTCTAGCAATCAGCCCCAGCATTTT
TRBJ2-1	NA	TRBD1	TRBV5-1	CASSFVQGSFNEQFF	TGCGCCAGCAGCTTCGTACAGGGGAGTTTCAATGAGCAGTTCTTC
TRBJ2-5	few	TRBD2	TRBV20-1	CSASLAGVQETQYF	TGCAGTGCTAGTCTAGCGGGGGTACAAGAGACCCAGTACTTC
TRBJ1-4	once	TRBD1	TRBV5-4	CASSRTGADEKLFF	TGTGCCAGCAGCCGGACAGGGGCGGATGAAAAACTGTTTTTT
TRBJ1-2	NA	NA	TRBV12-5	CASGRVGANYGYTF	TGTGCTAGTGGCCGAGTTGGAGCTAACTATGGCTACACCTTC
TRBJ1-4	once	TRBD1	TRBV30	CAWSVGTALNEKLFF	TGTGCCTGGAGTGTGGGGACAGCCCTTAATGAAAAACTGTTTTTT
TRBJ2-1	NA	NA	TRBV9	CASSVGPRAPDNEQFF	TGTGCCAGCAGCGTCGGTCCCAGGGCCCCGGACAATGAGCAGTTCTTC